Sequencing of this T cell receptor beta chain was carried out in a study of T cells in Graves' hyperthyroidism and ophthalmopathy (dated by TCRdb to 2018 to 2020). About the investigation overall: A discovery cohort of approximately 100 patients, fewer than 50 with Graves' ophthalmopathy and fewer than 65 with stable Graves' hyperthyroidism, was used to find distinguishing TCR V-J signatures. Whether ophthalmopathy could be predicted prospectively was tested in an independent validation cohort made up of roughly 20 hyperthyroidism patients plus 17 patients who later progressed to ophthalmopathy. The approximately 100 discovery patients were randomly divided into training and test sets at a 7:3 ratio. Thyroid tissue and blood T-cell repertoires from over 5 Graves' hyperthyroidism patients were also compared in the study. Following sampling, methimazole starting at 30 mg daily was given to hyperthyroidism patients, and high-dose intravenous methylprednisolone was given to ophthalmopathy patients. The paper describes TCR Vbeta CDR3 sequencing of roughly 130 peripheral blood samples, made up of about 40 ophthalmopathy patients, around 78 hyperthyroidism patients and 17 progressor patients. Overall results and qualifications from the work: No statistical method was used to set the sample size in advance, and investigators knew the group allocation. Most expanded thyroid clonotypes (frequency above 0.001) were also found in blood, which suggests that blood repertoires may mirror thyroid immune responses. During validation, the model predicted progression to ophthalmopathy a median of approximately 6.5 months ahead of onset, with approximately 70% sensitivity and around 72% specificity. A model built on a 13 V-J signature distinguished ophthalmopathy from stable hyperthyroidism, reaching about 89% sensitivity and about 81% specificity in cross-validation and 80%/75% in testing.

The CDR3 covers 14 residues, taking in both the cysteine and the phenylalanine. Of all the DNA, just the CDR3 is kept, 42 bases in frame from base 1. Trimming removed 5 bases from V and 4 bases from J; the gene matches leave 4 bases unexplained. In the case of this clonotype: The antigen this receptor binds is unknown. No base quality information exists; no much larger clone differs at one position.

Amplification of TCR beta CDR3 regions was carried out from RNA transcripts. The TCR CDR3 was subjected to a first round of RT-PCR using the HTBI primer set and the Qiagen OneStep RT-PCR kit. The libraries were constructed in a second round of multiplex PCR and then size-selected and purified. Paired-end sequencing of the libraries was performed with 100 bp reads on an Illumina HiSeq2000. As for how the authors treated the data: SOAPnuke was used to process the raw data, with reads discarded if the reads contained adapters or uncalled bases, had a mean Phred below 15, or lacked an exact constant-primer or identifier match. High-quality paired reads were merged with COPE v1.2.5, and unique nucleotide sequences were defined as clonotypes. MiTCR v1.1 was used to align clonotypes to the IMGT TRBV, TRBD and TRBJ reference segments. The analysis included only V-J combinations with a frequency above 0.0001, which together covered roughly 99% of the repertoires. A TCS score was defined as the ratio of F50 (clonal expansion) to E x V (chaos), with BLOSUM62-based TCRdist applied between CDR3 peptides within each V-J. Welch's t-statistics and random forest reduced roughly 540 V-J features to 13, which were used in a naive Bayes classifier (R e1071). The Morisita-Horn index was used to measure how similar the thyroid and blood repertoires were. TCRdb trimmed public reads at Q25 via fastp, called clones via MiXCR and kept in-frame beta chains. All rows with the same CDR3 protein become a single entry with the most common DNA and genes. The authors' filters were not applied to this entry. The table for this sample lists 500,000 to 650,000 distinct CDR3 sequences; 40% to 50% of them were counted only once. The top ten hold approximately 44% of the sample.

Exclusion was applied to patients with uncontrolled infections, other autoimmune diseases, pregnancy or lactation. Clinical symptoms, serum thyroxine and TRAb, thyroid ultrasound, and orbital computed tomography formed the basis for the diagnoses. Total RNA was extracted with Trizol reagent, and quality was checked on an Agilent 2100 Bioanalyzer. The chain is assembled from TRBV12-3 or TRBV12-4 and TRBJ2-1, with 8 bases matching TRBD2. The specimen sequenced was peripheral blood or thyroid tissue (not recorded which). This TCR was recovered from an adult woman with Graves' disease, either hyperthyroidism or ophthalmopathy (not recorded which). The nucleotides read TGTGCCAGCAGTGAAATAGCGGGGTACAATGAGCAGTTCTTC. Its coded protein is CASSEIAGYNEQFF.